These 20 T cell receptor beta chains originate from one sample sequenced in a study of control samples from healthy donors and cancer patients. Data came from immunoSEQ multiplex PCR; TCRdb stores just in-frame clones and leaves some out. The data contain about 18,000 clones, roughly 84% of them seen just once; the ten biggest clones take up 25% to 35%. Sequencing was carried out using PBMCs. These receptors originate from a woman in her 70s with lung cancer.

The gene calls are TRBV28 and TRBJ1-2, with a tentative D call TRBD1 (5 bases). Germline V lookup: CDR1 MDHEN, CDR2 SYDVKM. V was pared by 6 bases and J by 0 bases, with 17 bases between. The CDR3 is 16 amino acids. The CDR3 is CASRNTRQRSNYGYTF. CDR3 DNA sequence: TGTGCCAGCAGAAACACTAGACAGAGATCTAACTATGGCTACACCTTC.

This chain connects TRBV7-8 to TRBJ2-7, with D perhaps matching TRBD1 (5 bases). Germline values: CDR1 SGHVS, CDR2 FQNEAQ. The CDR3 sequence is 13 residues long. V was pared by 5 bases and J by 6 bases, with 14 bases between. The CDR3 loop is CASSLSPRGEQYF. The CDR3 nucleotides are TGTGCCAGCAGCCTTTCACCTAGGGGCGAGCAGTACTTC.

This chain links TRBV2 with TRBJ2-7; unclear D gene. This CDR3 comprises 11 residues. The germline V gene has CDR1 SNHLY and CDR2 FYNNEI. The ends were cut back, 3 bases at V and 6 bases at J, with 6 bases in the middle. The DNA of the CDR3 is TGTGCCAGCAGTGACTGGGTCGAGCAGTACTTC. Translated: CASSDWVEQYF.

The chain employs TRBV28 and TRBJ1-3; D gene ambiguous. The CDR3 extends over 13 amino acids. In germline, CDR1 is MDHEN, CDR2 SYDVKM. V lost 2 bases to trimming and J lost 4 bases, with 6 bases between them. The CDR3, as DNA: TGTGCCAGCAGTTTAACTATCGGAAACACCATATATTTT. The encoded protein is CASSLTIGNTIYF.

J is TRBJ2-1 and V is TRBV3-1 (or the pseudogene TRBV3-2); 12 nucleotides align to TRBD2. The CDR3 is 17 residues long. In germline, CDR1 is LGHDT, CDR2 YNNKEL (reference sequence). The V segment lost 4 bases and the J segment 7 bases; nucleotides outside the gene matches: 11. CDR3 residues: CASSLNRLAGDWNEQFF. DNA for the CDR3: TGTGCCAGCAGCCTCAATCGACTAGCGGGAGATTGGAATGAGCAGTTCTTC.

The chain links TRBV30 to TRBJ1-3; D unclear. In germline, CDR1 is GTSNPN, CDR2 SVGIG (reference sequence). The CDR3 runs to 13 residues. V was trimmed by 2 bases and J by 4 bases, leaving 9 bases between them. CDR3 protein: CAWSLREGNTIYF. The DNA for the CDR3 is TGTGCCTGGAGTCTAAGGGAAGGAAACACCATATATTTT.

CDR3 in DNA: TGTGCCAGCAGCTTAGGAGCCCGGGACATTCAGTACTTC. Encoded protein: CASSLGARDIQYF. The chain has TRBV13 and TRBJ2-4; D remains ambiguous. The CDR3 extends over 13 amino acids. CDR1 PRHDT and CDR2 FYEKMQ come from the germline V gene (reference sequence). V gave up 0 bases and J gave up 8 bases, with 8 bases separating them.

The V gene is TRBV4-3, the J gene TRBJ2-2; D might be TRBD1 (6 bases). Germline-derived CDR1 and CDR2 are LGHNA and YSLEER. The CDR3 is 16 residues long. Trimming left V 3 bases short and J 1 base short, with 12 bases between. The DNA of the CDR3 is TGCGCCAGCAGCCATCTAGGACAGCTGAACACCGGGGAGCTGTTTTTT. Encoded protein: CASSHLGQLNTGELFF.

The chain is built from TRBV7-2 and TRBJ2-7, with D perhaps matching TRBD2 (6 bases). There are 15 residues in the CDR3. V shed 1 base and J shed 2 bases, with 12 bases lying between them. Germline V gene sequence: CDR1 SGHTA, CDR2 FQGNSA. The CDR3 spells CASSLEGGKPYEQYF. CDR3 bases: TGTGCCAGCAGCTTAGAAGGCGGGAAACCCTACGAGCAGTACTTC.

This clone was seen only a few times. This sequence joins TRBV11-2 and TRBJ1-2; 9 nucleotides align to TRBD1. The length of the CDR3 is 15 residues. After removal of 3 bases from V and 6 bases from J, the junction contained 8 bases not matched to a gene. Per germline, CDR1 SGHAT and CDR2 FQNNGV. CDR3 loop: CASSLGQGMMHGYTF. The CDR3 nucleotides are TGTGCCAGCAGCTTGGGACAGGGAATGATGCATGGCTACACCTTC. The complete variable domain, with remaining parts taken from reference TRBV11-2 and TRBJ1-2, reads EAGVAQSPRYKIIEKRQSVAFWCNPISGHATLYWYQQILGQGPKLLIQFQNNGVVDDSQLPKDRFSAERLKGVDSTLKIQPAKLEDSAVYLCASSLGQGMMHGYTFGSGTRLTVV.

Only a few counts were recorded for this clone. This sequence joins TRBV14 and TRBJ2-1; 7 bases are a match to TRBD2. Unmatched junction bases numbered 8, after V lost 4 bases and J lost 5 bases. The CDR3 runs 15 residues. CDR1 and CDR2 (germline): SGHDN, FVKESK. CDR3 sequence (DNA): TGTGCCAGCAGCCCTAGACTAGCTCCTGACAATGAGCAGTTCTTC. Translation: CASSPRLAPDNEQFF.

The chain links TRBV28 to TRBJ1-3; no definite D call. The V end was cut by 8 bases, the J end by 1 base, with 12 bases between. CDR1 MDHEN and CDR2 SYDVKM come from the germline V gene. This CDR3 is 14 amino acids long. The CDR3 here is CASDAGISGNTIYF. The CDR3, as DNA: TGTGCCAGCGACGCCGGGATATCTGGAAACACCATATATTTT. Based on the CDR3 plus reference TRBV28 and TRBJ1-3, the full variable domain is DVKVTQSSRYLVKRTGEKVFLECVQDMDHENMFWYRQDPGLGLRLIYFSYDVKMKEKGDIPEGYSVSREKKERFSLILESASTNQTSMYLCASDAGISGNTIYFGEGSWLTVV.

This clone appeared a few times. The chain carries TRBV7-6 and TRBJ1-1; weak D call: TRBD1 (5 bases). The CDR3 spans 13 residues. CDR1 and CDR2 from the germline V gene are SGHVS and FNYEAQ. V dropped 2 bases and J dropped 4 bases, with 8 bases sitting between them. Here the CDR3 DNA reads TGTGCCAGCAGCTTATACGGGGGCACTGAAGCTTTCTTT. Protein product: CASSLYGGTEAFF.

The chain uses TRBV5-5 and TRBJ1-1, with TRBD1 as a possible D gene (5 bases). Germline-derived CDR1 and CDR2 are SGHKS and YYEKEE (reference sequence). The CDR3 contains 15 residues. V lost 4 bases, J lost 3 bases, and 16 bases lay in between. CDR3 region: CASSPQGFPYTEAFF. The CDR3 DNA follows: TGTGCCAGCAGCCCTCAGGGTTTCCCCTACACTGAAGCTTTCTTT.

This CDR3 is CASSIVPTDTQYF. CDR3 bases: TGTGCCAGTAGTATAGTCCCGACAGATACGCAGTATTTT. The genes are TRBV19 and TRBJ2-3; D is uncertain. The germline gives CDR1 LNHDA, CDR2 SQIVND (reference sequence). Trimming took 1 base from V and 3 from J, leaving 5 bases between them. There are 13 residues in the CDR3.

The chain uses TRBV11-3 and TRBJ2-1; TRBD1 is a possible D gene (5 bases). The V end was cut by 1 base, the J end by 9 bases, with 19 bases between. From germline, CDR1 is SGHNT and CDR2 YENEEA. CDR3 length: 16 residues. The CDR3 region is CASSLVGRVGYSEQFF. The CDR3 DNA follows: TGTGCCAGCAGCTTAGTGGGCAGGGTGGGATATAGTGAGCAGTTCTTC.

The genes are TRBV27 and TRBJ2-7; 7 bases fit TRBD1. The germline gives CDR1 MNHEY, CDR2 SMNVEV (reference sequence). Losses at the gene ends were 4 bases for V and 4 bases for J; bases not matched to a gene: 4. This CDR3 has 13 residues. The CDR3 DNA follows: TGTGCCAGCAGTTCCTTACAGGGGTACGAGCAGTACTTC. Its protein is CASSSLQGYEQYF.

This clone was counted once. The CDR3 is CANLPDRDRGLGGYTF. The CDR3, as DNA: TGCGCCAACCTACCGGACCGGGACAGGGGGCTAGGTGGCTACACCTTC. The chain is built from TRBV10-1 and TRBJ1-2, with TRBD1 matching 12 bases. Unmatched junction bases numbered 16, after V lost 10 bases and J lost 7 bases. Germline loops: CDR1 WNHNN, CDR2 SYGVQD (reference sequence). The CDR3 extends over 16 amino acids.

CDR3 nucleotide sequence: TGTGCCAGCAGACTGGGATCTGAAAACATTCAGTACTTC. Translated: CASRLGSENIQYF. J is TRBJ2-4 and V is TRBV28; D remains unclear. V was trimmed by 6 bases and J by 5 bases, leaving 11 bases between them. The length of the CDR3 is 13 residues. Germline V gene lookup returns CDR1 MDHEN and CDR2 SYDVKM.

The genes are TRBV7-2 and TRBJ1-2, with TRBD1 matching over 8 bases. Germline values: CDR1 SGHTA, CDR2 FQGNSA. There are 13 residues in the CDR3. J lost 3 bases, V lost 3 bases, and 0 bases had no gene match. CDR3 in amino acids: CASSLTGDYGYTF. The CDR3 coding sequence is TGTGCCAGCAGCTTGACAGGGGACTATGGCTACACCTTC.